The 32 T cell receptor beta chains below all came from one sample that was sequenced in a study of blood T cell repertoires in COVID-19. Assay: immunoSEQ multiplex PCR; the TCRdb copy retains only in-frame clones and omits some. The sample lists approximately 46,000 clones, around 83% occurring once. Sequenced material: peripheral blood. These receptors were taken from a woman in her 70s in a cohort sampled during active COVID-19.

J is TRBJ2-3 and V is TRBV7-2, with D unresolved. V dropped 5 bases and J dropped 2 bases, with 14 bases sitting between them. Germline V CDR1 and CDR2: SGHTA, FQGNSA. CDR3 size: 15 residues. CDR3 amino acids: CASSQRGSNTDTQYF. CDR3 nucleotides: TGTGCCAGCAGCCAGAGAGGTAGCAACACAGATACGCAGTATTTT.

The V gene is TRBV3-1 (or the pseudogene TRBV3-2), the J gene TRBJ2-1; possible D gene TRBD2, 5 bases. CDR1 and CDR2 (germline): LGHDT, YNNKEL (reference sequence). CDR3 length: 15 amino acids. V lost 1 base to trimming and J lost 2 bases, with 9 bases between them. This chain's CDR3 is CASSQGPGAYNEQFF. In DNA form, the CDR3 reads TGTGCCAGCAGCCAAGGGCCCGGGGCCTACAATGAGCAGTTCTTC.

The J gene is TRBJ1-6, the V gene TRBV4-1; D is unclear. This CDR3 is 16 amino acids long. Germline-derived CDR1 and CDR2 are MGHRA and YSYEKL. Trimming stripped 1 base from V and 8 bases from J, with 15 bases between. CDR3 DNA: TGCGCCAGCAGCCAAGGGGTGGGCCGATCACATTCACCCCTCCACTTT. Translation gives CASSQGVGRSHSPLHF.

The V and J genes are TRBV5-4 and TRBJ2-3, with D possibly TRBD1 on 5 matching bases. The V end was cut by 3 bases, the J end by 2 bases, with 10 bases between. This CDR3 contains 14 residues. Germline assignment: CDR1 SGHNT and CDR2 YYREEE (reference sequence). In DNA form, the CDR3 reads TGTGCCAGCAGCTCCCGACAGCCCACAGATACGCAGTATTTT. It codes for CASSSRQPTDTQYF.

The V gene is TRBV14, the J gene TRBJ2-5, with a weak D call TRBD1 (6 bases). The CDR3 runs to 17 residues. V lost 2 bases, J lost 2 bases, and 18 bases lay in between. Germline V gives CDR1 SGHDN, CDR2 FVKESK. CDR3: CASSQLRRGTPQETQYF. DNA of the CDR3: TGTGCCAGCAGCCAACTGCGAAGGGGGACACCTCAAGAGACCCAGTACTTC.

The gene calls are TRBV6-5 and TRBJ1-1; no clear D gene. The germline CDR1 and CDR2 sequences are MNHEY and SVGAGI. This CDR3 contains 13 residues. Trimming cost V 6 bases and J 1 base, with 9 bases left between them. As DNA, the CDR3 is TGTGCCAGCAGATGGGCCCGGAACACTGAAGCTTTCTTT. Amino acid sequence: CASRWARNTEAFF.

The rearrangement joins TRBV15 to TRBJ2-1; 12 bases are shared with TRBD2. In germline, CDR1 is LNHNV, CDR2 YYDKDF (reference sequence). The CDR3 has 15 amino acids. The junction had 5 bases not matched to a gene; V was cut back by 2 bases and J by 9 bases. The CDR3 spells CATSRRTSGVAEQFF. CDR3 sequence (DNA): TGTGCCACCAGCAGACGGACTAGCGGGGTGGCTGAGCAGTTCTTC.

The chain employs TRBV4-3 and TRBJ2-1; D ambiguous. The CDR3 runs to 13 residues. V was clipped by 3 bases and J by 9 bases, with 12 bases between them. Germline-derived CDR1 and CDR2 are LGHNA and YSLEER. Here the CDR3 reads CASSHQISIEQFF. For the CDR3, the DNA is TGCGCCAGCAGCCATCAAATAAGCATTGAGCAGTTCTTC.

This clone was found once. This sequence joins TRBV9 and TRBJ2-7; TRBD2 agrees at 11 bases. Losses at the gene ends were 3 bases for V and 0 bases for J; bases not matched to a gene: 2. The germline CDR1 and CDR2 sequences are SGDLS and YYNGEE. The CDR3 covers 15 residues. CDR3 loop: CASSAGLADSYEQYF. In DNA, the CDR3 is TGTGCCAGCAGCGCGGGACTAGCGGACTCCTACGAGCAGTACTTC.

J is TRBJ1-4 and V is TRBV7-9; D gene ambiguous. Deletions cut 5 bases from V and 5 bases from J, with 9 bases between. CDR3 size: 13 residues. CDR1 and CDR2 (germline): SEHNR, FQNEAQ (reference sequence). The CDR3 here is CASSPVVNEKLFF. The DNA for the CDR3 is TGTGCCAGCAGCCCGGTAGTGAATGAAAAACTGTTTTTT.

The rearrangement uses TRBV24-1 and TRBJ1-5; a weak D match, TRBD1 (6 bases). This CDR3 has 21 amino acids. The V and J ends lost 2 bases and 0 bases respectively, with 25 bases between them. Per germline, CDR1 KGHDR and CDR2 SFDVKD. The CDR3 bases are TGTGCCACCAGTGATTGCCTAATGTGGGGGCATGAGTGGTATAGCAATCAGCCCCAGCATTTT. Translation: CATSDCLMWGHEWYSNQPQHF.

J is TRBJ1-1 and V is TRBV7-6; D is undetermined. Germline V gene lookup returns CDR1 SGHVS and CDR2 FNYEAQ. This CDR3 region has 15 residues. Trimming cost V 5 bases and J 0 bases, with 13 bases left between them. This chain's CDR3 is CASSPLEGMNTEAFF. The CDR3 DNA is TGTGCCAGCAGCCCATTAGAGGGCATGAACACTGAAGCTTTCTTT.

This chain links TRBV30 with TRBJ1-2; 11 positions match TRBD1. The germline gives CDR1 GTSNPN, CDR2 SVGIG (reference sequence). The CDR3 spans 14 residues. V was clipped by 3 bases and J by 8 bases; unmatched bases: 8. The CDR3 sequence is CAWRLDRGLGGYTF. CDR3 coding DNA: TGTGCCTGGAGGTTGGACAGGGGGCTAGGGGGCTACACCTTC.

This rearrangement joins TRBV28 to TRBJ2-3, with 9 positions matching TRBD2. Germline V CDR1 and CDR2: MDHEN, SYDVKM. Losses at the gene ends were 6 bases for V and 4 bases for J; bases not matched to a gene: 11. This CDR3 comprises 16 residues. CDR3 sequence (DNA): TGTGCCAGCAGCTCCCTGACTAGCGGACGGCCAGATACGCAGTATTTT. It codes for CASSSLTSGRPDTQYF.

The chain joins TRBV7-2 to TRBJ1-5, with D perhaps matching TRBD1 (6 bases). Germline V gene data show CDR1 as SGHTA and CDR2 as FQGNSA. The CDR3 is 14 amino acids. Deletions cut 5 bases from V and 7 bases from J, with 15 bases between. The CDR3 sequence is CASSPTGLYQPQHF. The CDR3 DNA is TGTGCCAGCAGCCCGACAGGTTTATACCAGCCCCAGCATTTT.

The chain uses TRBV5-8 and TRBJ2-3; TRBD2 matches at 14 bases. The germline V gene encodes CDR1 SGHTS and CDR2 YDEGEE. The V and J ends lost 4 bases and 2 bases, in that order; junction bases with no gene match: 3. The CDR3 has 16 amino acids. CDR3 in amino acids: CASSPGLAGATDTQYF. As DNA, the CDR3 is TGTGCCAGCAGCCCGGGACTAGCGGGAGCCACAGATACGCAGTATTTT.

The genes are TRBV30 and TRBJ1-6; 7 bases line up with TRBD1. V dropped 8 bases and J dropped 10; count of bases not matched to a gene: 11. This CDR3 has 13 amino acids. The germline V gene has CDR1 GTSNPN and CDR2 SVGIG (reference sequence). CDR3 residues: CAGATGNGSPLHF. CDR3 DNA sequence: TGTGCCGGAGCGACAGGGAACGGATCACCCCTCCACTTT.

This chain links TRBV2 with TRBJ2-1, with 11 positions matching TRBD2. The V gene end was trimmed by 8 bases and the J gene end by 6 bases; junction bases not matched to a gene: 6. CDR3 length equals 14 residues. CDR1 and CDR2 (germline): SNHLY, FYNNEI. This chain's CDR3 is CASQLAGVANEQFF. CDR3 in DNA: TGTGCCAGCCAACTAGCGGGAGTCGCCAATGAGCAGTTCTTC. The entire variable domain, with the rest obtained from reference TRBV2 and TRBJ2-1, is as follows: EPEVTQTPSHQVTQMGQEVILRCVPISNHLYFYWYRQILGQKVEFLVSFYNNEISEKSEIFDDQFSVERPDGSNFTLKIRSTKLEDSAMYFCASQLAGVANEQFFGPGTRLTVL.

This clone appeared a few times. The chain couples TRBV7-2 to TRBJ1-2, with D perhaps matching TRBD1 (6 bases). CDR3 length: 13 residues. V was pared by 1 base and J by 8 bases, with 11 bases between. Germline V gene data show CDR1 as SGHTA and CDR2 as FQGNSA. Here the CDR3 DNA reads TGTGCCAGCAGCTTAGACAGGGTCTCCGGCTACACCTTC. Translated: CASSLDRVSGYTF.

A single count supports this clone. CDR3 protein: CASSFWGTGITTQYF. The CDR3 DNA reads as TGTGCCAGCAGTTTTTGGGGGACAGGGATAACTACGCAGTATTTT. The V and J genes are TRBV7-8 and TRBJ2-3, with 9 bases fitting TRBD1. The CDR3 extends over 15 amino acids. The germline V gene has CDR1 SGHVS and CDR2 FQNEAQ. The ends lost 6 bases at V and 8 bases at J; junction bases unmatched: 12.

The chain has TRBV11-2 and TRBJ2-1; 8 bases line up with TRBD1. CDR3 size: 15 residues. CDR1 SGHAT and CDR2 FQNNGV come from the germline V gene. The J segment lost 7 bases and the V segment lost 1 base, leaving 6 bases of the junction unmatched. The CDR3 loop is CASSLVWQGANEQFF. The DNA for the CDR3 is TGTGCCAGCAGCTTAGTATGGCAGGGGGCAAATGAGCAGTTCTTC.

This chain joins TRBV28 and TRBJ2-7, with TRBD1 identical over 7 bases. CDR3 length equals 11 residues. J was trimmed by 4 bases and V by 7 bases; bases with no gene match: 1. Per germline, CDR1 MDHEN and CDR2 SYDVKM. The CDR3 protein is CASTRGYEQYF. The CDR3 DNA follows: TGTGCCAGCACCAGGGGGTACGAGCAGTACTTC. Complete variable domain (other parts from reference TRBV28 and TRBJ2-7): DVKVTQSSRYLVKRTGEKVFLECVQDMDHENMFWYRQDPGLGLRLIYFSYDVKMKEKGDIPEGYSVSREKKERFSLILESASTNQTSMYLCASTRGYEQYFGPGTRLTVT.

The chain couples TRBV18 to TRBJ2-7; the match to TRBD1 covers 9 bases. The V gene end was trimmed by 5 bases and the J gene end by 0 bases; junction bases not matched to a gene: 2. This CDR3 comprises 14 residues. Germline V gene data show CDR1 as KGHSH and CDR2 as LQKENI. The CDR3 bases are TGTGCCAGCTCAGGGGACAGGGTCTCCTACGAGCAGTACTTC. Translated: CASSGDRVSYEQYF.

This chain joins TRBV7-8 and TRBJ2-5, with 11 bases fitting TRBD2. Germline values: CDR1 SGHVS, CDR2 FQNEAQ. The CDR3 is made up of 17 amino acids. J was trimmed by 0 bases and V by 5 bases; bases with no gene match: 8. Here the CDR3 reads CASSPGTSGTYQETQYF. The CDR3 nucleotides read TGTGCCAGCAGCCCTGGGACTAGCGGAACCTACCAAGAGACCCAGTACTTC.

This chain links TRBV10-3 with TRBJ2-1; D perhaps matches TRBD2 (6 bases). V gave up 6 bases and J gave up 4 bases, with 16 bases separating them. Germline values: CDR1 ENHRY, CDR2 SYGVKD. CDR3 length: 15 residues. CDR3 loop: CAISGTSFEYNEQFF. The CDR3 region has the DNA TGTGCCATCAGCGGGACTTCGTTCGAATACAATGAGCAGTTCTTC.

V gene TRBV19 combines with J gene TRBJ2-3, with 8 positions matching TRBD2. Trimming took 0 bases from V and 4 from J; bases not matched to a gene: 27. Germline V gene lookup returns CDR1 LNHDA and CDR2 SQIVND (reference sequence). This CDR3 has 23 residues. CDR3 in amino acids: CASSIDLADWASGSHGFADTQYF. Written as DNA, the CDR3 is TGTGCCAGTAGTATAGATCTAGCGGACTGGGCTAGCGGGTCCCATGGTTTCGCAGATACGCAGTATTTT.

J is TRBJ1-2 and V is TRBV6-1, with D unclear. The CDR3 runs 13 residues. In germline, CDR1 is MNHNS, CDR2 SASEGT. Deletions cut 3 bases from V and 4 bases from J, with 9 bases between. CDR3 sequence (DNA): TGTGCCAGCAGTGATACTTTAGCCTATGGCTACACCTTC. Translated, it gives CASSDTLAYGYTF.

The chain recombines TRBV5-1 with TRBJ2-5; D may be TRBD2 (6 bases). This CDR3 is built from 14 residues. Germline CDR1 reads SGHRS; CDR2 reads YFSETQ. V lost 4 bases and J 2 bases, leaving 12 bases between the germline ends. CDR3 DNA sequence: TGCGCCAGCAGCCCCCCGGGGGTACAAGAGACCCAGTACTTC. Protein product: CASSPPGVQETQYF. Combining the CDR3 with reference TRBV5-1 and TRBJ2-5 gives the whole variable domain KAGVTQTPRYLIKTRGQQVTLSCSPISGHRSVSWYQQTPGQGLQFLFEYFSETQRNKGNFPGRFSGRQFSNSRSEMNVSTLELGDSALYLCASSPPGVQETQYFGPGTRLLVL.

This chain uses TRBV2 with TRBJ2-1; 8 positions agree with TRBD2. Germline V gene data show CDR1 as SNHLY and CDR2 as FYNNEI. The junction had 7 bases not matched to a gene; V was cut back by 7 bases and J by 5 bases. This CDR3 spans 14 amino acids. CDR3 sequence reads: CASTWGLEDNEQFF. Written as DNA, the CDR3 is TGTGCCAGCACGTGGGGACTAGAGGACAATGAGCAGTTCTTC. Complete variable domain (other parts from reference TRBV2 and TRBJ2-1): EPEVTQTPSHQVTQMGQEVILRCVPISNHLYFYWYRQILGQKVEFLVSFYNNEISEKSEIFDDQFSVERPDGSNFTLKIRSTKLEDSAMYFCASTWGLEDNEQFFGPGTRLTVL.

The rearrangement joins TRBV20-1 to TRBJ2-1, with TRBD2 matching 8 bases. Germline trimming cut 3 bases from V and 7 bases from J; bases unmatched to any gene: 11. The germline gives CDR1 DFQATT, CDR2 SNEGSKA (reference sequence). The CDR3 spans 15 residues. The CDR3 nucleotides are TGCAGTGCTAGTGGGGGGGGACTAGATCAGAATGAGCAGTTCTTC. Translated: CSASGGGLDQNEQFF.

Concerning this clone itself: Other nucleotide sequences from this sample produce the same CDR3. The rearrangement links TRBV10-3 to TRBJ2-7; TRBD1 agrees at 11 bases. The CDR3 contains 17 residues. V shed 9 bases and J 5 bases; nucleotides not matched to a gene: 18. The germline V gene has CDR1 ENHRY and CDR2 SYGVKD. The CDR3 reads CAIRGTGTGGSGDEQYF. The CDR3 nucleotides are TGTGCCATACGGGGGACCGGGACAGGGGGATCGGGCGACGAGCAGTACTTC.

CDR3 residues: CASSYWTGDRDIQYF. CDR3 nucleotides: TGTGCCAGCAGTTACTGGACAGGGGACAGAGACATTCAGTACTTC. The chain carries TRBV6-2 or TRBV6-3 and TRBJ2-4; 9 bases line up with TRBD1. CDR1 and CDR2 from the germline V gene are MNHEY and SVGEGT. The CDR3 has 15 residues. The ends lost 1 base at V and 8 bases at J; junction bases unmatched: 6.